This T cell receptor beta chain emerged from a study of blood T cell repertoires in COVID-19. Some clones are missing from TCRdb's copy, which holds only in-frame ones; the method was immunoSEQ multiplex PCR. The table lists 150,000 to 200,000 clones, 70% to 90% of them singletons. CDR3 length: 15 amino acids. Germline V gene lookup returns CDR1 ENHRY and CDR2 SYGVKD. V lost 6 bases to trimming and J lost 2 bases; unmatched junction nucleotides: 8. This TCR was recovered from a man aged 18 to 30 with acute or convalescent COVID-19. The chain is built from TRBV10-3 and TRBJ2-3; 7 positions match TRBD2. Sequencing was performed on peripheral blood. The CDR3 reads CAISPRGESTDTQYF. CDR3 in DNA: TGTGCCATCAGCCCCCGGGGGGAGTCCACAGATACGCAGTATTTT.